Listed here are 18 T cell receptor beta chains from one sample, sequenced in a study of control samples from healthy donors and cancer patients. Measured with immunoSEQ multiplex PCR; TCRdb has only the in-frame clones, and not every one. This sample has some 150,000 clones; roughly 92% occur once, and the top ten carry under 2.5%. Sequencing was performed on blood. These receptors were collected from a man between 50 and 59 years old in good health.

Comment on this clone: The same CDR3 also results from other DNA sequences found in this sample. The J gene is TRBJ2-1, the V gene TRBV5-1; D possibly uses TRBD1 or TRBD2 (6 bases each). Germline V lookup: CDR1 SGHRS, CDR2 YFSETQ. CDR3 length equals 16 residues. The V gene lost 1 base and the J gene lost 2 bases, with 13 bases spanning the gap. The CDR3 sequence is CASSLPGGGPYNEQFF. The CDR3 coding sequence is TGCGCCAGCAGCTTGCCTGGAGGGGGGCCCTACAATGAGCAGTTCTTC.

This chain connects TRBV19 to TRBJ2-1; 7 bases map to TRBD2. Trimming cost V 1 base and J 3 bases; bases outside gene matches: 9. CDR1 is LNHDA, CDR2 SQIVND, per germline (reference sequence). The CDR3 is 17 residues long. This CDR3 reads CASSIGMAGLNYNEQFF. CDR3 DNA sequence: TGTGCCAGTAGTATAGGTATGGCGGGACTAAACTACAATGAGCAGTTCTTC.

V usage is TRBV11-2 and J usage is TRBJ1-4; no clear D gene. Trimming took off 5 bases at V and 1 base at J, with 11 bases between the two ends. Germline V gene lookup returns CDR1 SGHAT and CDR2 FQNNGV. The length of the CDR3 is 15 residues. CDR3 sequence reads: CASSPGRGTNEKLFF. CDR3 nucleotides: TGTGCCAGCAGCCCAGGACGGGGAACTAATGAAAAACTGTTTTTT. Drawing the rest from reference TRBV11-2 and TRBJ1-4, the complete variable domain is EAGVAQSPRYKIIEKRQSVAFWCNPISGHATLYWYQQILGQGPKLLIQFQNNGVVDDSQLPKDRFSAERLKGVDSTLKIQPAKLEDSAVYLCASSPGRGTNEKLFFGSGTQLSVL.

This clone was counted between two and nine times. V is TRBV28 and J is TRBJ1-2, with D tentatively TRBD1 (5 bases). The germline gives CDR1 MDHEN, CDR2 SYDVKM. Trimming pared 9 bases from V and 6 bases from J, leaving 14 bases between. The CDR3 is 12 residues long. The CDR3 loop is CASSGQLDGYTF. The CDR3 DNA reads TGTGCCAGTTCGGGGCAGCTCGATGGCTACACCTTC.

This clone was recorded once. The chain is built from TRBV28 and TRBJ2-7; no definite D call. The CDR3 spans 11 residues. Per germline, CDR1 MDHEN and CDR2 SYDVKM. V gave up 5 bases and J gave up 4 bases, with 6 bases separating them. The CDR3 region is CASSAKYEQYF. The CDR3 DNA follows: TGTGCCAGCAGTGCCAAATACGAGCAGTACTTC.

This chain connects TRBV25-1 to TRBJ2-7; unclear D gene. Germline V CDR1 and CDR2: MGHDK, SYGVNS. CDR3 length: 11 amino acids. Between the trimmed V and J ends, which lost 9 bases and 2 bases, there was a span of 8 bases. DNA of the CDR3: TGTGCCAGTAGCACAACCTACGAGCAGTACTTC. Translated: CASSTTYEQYF.

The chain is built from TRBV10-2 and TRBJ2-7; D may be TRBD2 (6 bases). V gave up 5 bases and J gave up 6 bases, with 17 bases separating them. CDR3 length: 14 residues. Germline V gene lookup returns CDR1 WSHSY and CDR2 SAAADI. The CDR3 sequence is CASSWGTGPFEQYF. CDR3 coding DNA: TGCGCCAGCAGTTGGGGGACTGGCCCCTTCGAGCAGTACTTC.

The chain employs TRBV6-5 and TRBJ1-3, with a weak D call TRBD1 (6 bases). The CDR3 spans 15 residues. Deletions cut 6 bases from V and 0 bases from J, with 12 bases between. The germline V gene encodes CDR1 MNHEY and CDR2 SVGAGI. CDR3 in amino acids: CASSRTVDSGNTIYF. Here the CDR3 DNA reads TGTGCCAGCAGCAGGACAGTAGACTCTGGAAACACCATATATTTT.

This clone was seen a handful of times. The CDR3, as DNA: TGTGCCAGCAGCGCGGGACAGAGCCAGTACTTC. Protein: CASSAGQSQYF. V and J are TRBV3-1 (or the pseudogene TRBV3-2) and TRBJ2-7, with TRBD1 as a possible D gene (7 bases). Germline loops: CDR1 LGHDT, CDR2 YNNKEL (reference sequence). The ends were cut back, 5 bases at V and 10 bases at J, with 12 bases in the middle. This CDR3 is 11 amino acids long.

This chain's CDR3 is CASSEGRGSYNEQFF. The CDR3, as DNA: TGTGCCAGCAGTGAGGGCAGGGGGTCCTACAATGAGCAGTTCTTC. The chain links TRBV6-1 to TRBJ2-1; 7 bases are shared with TRBD1. V lost 3 bases to trimming and J lost 1 base; unmatched junction nucleotides: 3. The CDR3 runs 15 residues. CDR1 and CDR2 (germline): MNHNS, SASEGT.

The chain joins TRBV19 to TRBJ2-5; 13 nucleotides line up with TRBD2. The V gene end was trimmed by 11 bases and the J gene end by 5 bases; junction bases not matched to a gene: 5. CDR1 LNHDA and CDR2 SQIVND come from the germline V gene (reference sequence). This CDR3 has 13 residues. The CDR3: CACSTSGRETQYF. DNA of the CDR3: TGTGCCTGCTCGACTAGCGGGAGGGAGACCCAGTACTTC.

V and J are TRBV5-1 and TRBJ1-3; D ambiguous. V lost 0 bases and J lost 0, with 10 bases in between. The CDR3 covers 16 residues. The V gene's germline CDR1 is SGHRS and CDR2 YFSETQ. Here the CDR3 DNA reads TGCGCCAGCAGCTTGGATGGCAGAAGCTCTGGAAACACCATATATTTT. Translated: CASSLDGRSSGNTIYF.

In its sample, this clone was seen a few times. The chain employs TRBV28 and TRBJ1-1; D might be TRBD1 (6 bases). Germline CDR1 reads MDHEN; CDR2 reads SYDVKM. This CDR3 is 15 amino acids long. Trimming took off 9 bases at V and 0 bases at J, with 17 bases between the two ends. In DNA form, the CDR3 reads TGTGCCAGTAACCGGGGGGACATTTTGAACACTGAAGCTTTCTTT. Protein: CASNRGDILNTEAFF.

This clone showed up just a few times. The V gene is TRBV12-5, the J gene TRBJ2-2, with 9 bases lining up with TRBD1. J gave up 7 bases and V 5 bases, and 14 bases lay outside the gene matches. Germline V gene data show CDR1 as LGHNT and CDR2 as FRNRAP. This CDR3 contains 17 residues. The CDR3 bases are TGTGCTAGTGGTCCAACGGAGGGGACAGGGATGATCGGGGAGCTGTTTTTT. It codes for CASGPTEGTGMIGELFF.

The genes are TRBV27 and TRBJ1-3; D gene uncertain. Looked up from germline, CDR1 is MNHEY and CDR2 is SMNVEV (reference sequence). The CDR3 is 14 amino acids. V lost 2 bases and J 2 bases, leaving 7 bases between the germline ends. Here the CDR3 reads CASSLSGAGNTIYF. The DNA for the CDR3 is TGTGCCAGCAGTTTAAGCGGGGCTGGAAACACCATATATTTT.

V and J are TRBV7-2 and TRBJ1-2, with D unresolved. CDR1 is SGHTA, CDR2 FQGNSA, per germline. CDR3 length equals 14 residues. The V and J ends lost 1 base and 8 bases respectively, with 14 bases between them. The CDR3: CASSLDPGTKGYTF. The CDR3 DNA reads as TGTGCCAGCAGCTTAGATCCGGGAACGAAGGGCTACACCTTC.

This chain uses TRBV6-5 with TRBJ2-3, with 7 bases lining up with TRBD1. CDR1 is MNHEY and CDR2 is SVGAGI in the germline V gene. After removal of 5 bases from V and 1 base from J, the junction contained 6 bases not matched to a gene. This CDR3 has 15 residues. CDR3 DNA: TGTGCCAGCAGTCCGACAGGGTACCGCACAGATACGCAGTATTTT. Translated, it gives CASSPTGYRTDTQYF.

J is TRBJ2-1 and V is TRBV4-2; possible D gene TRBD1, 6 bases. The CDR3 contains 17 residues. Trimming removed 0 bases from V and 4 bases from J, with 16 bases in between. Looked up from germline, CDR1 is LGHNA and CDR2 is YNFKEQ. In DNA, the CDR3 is TGTGCCAGCAGCCAAGATATGGGGGCCCCGGGGTACAATGAGCAGTTCTTC. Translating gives CASSQDMGAPGYNEQFF.